This T cell receptor beta chain was documented in a study of shared clonotypes between healthy human individuals. The CDR3 is made up of 14 amino acids. Trimming took 1 base from V and 0 from J, leaving 5 bases between them. Germline V gene lookup returns CDR1 LGHNA and CDR2 YSLEER. Tens of thousands of T cell genomes, or 300 ng DNA, went into unsorted PBMC replicate PCRs. Original analysis: ImmunoSEQ output lacked quality scores and full-length reads, limiting matched filtering. Produced via immunoSEQ multiplex PCR; TCRdb's table is partial and in-frame only. That table is the source of V, J and clone size, and D and trimming were worked out from the DNA. The repertoire has about 480,000 clones, nearly 80% of them found once; the top ten carry around 12%. Findings and limits, study-wide: Apart from blood, nothing was sampled; tissue repertoires likely differ.

Note on this clone: Its antigen is not identified.

The sequence derives from a middle-aged woman in good health. Some clones in this sample may be carry-over from other donors' samples. The rearrangement joins TRBV4-3 to TRBJ2-3; D is undetermined. Sequenced: PBMCs. CDR3 residues: CASSQGSSTDTQYF. CDR3 DNA: TGCGCCAGCAGCCAAGGGAGTAGCACAGATACGCAGTATTTT.